This T cell receptor (beta chain) originates from a study of shared clonotypes between healthy human individuals. Study observations and caveats: Among non-shared clonotypes, generation probabilities were lower than among those shared by all four donors. Compared with memory subsets, naive subsets generally had larger estimated richness. Apart from blood, nothing was sampled; tissue repertoires likely differ.

Authors' analysis steps: Filtering was not the same, since immunoSEQ gave junction-only sequences without quality scores. Some clones are missing from TCRdb's copy, which holds only in-frame ones; the method was immunoSEQ multiplex PCR. The V and J calls and clone size are taken from that table; D and trimming were inferred from the DNA. Seen here are about 820,000 clones, approximately 92% observed once, and the top ten hold around 24%. CDR1 and CDR2 (germline): SQVTM, ANQGSEA. This CDR3 contains 17 residues. V lost 0 bases, J lost 1 base, and 15 bases lay in between. CD8 cells classed as naive were CD45RO-negative and positively selected for CCR7, excluding terminally differentiated effector memory CD45RA+ cells. In regard to this clone: Its matching antigen is unknown.

Sequenced: naive CD8+ T cells sorted from blood. The sequence came from a man aged 25 to 40 in good health. This rearrangement joins TRBV29-1 to TRBJ2-2; TRBD1 is a possible D gene (6 bases). For the CDR3, the DNA is TGCAGCGTTGAAGATGTGTCTGTCAGGGGGAACACCGGGGAGCTGTTTTTT. Encoded protein: CSVEDVSVRGNTGELFF.